The clone carrying this T cell receptor beta chain was recorded many times. This sample was taken from a study of tumor-infiltrating lymphocytes in oesophageal squamous cell carcinoma. V was trimmed by 0 bases and J by 0 bases, leaving 9 bases between them. This CDR3 comprises 16 residues. Germline-derived CDR1 and CDR2 are MNHNY and SVGAGI (reference sequence). One entry per CDR3 protein results from TCRdb running MiXCR on the PCR reads. The table lists 15,000 to 20,000 distinct CDR3 sequences, about 43% of them singletons. The chain has TRBV6-6 and TRBJ1-5; no clear D gene. Sequenced material: normal esophageal tissue next to the tumor. This TCR was recovered from a female donor with esophageal squamous cell carcinoma. In DNA form, the CDR3 reads TGTGCCAGCAGTTACTCAGAGTTTAATAGCAATCAGCCCCAGCATTTT. This gives the protein CASSYSEFNSNQPQHF.